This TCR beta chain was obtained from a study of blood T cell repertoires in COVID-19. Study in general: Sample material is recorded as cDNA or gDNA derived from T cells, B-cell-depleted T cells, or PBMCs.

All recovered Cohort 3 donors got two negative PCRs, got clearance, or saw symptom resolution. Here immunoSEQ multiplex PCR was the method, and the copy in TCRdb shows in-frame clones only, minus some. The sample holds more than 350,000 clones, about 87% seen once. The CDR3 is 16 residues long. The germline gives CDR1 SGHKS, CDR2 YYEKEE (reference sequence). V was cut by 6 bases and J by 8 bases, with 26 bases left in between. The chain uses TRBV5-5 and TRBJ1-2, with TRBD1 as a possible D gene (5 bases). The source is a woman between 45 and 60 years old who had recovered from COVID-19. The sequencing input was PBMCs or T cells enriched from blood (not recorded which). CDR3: CASNLHDGGSPWGYTF. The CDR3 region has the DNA TGTGCCAGCAACCTTCACGACGGGGGGTCCCCCTGGGGCTACACCTTC. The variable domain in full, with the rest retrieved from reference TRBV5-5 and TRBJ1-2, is DAGVTQSPTHLIKTRGQQVTLRCSPISGHKSVSWYQQVLGQGPQFIFQYYEKEERGRGNFPDRFSARQFPNYSSELNVNALLLGDSALYLCASNLHDGGSPWGYTFGSGTRLTVV.